The rows below give T cell receptor beta chains drawn from one sample of a study of blood T cell repertoires in COVID-19. TCRdb's table, derived via immunoSEQ multiplex PCR, lists solely in-frame clones and lacks some. This sample has about 190,000 clones; roughly 86% occur once, and the top ten carry 20% to 25%. The sequenced sample was PBMCs or T cells enriched from blood (not recorded which). The receptors were gathered from a woman aged 35 to 49 in a cohort exposed to, infected with or recovered from COVID-19 (not recorded which). The CDR3 runs from the conserved cysteine through the conserved F or W. D genes are given only for firm matches. Clone size appears in some rows only: once, few, many, or a class for an expanded clone.

CDR3 DNA,CDR3 protein,D gene,J gene,V gene,clone size
TGTGCCAGCAGTGAAGTGCTATCTAGGCAGCCCCAGCATTTT,CASSEVLSRQPQHF,NA,TRBJ1-5,TRBV6-1,NA
TGTGCCATCAGTGATAGGGACAGAAATTTATACGAGCAGTACTTC,CAISDRDRNLYEQYF,TRBD1,TRBJ2-7,TRBV10-3,NA
TGTGCCAGCATGGGGCTTTACTACGAGCAGTACTTC,CASMGLYYEQYF,NA,TRBJ2-7,TRBV3-1/TRBV3-2,once
TGTGCCAGCAGCTCACTAGCGGGACCCTTCATGGAGCAGTTCTTC,CASSSLAGPFMEQFF,TRBD2,TRBJ2-1,TRBV11-3,NA
TGTGCCAGCAGATCTAGCGGGAGGGCTGGGTCCGGGGAGCTGTTTTTT,CASRSSGRAGSGELFF,TRBD2,TRBJ2-2,TRBV11-3,NA
TGTGCCACCAGTGAGGGGGGATTCAATCAGCCCCAGCATTTT,CATSEGGFNQPQHF,NA,TRBJ1-5,TRBV24-1,NA
TGTGCCAGCAGTTATTTAAACACCGGGGAGCTGTTTTTT,CASSYLNTGELFF,NA,TRBJ2-2,TRBV2,NA
TGTGCCAGCAGCCCGAGAGGGACAGAATGGGACACTGAAGCTTTCTTT,CASSPRGTEWDTEAFF,TRBD1,TRBJ1-1,TRBV7-9,NA
TGTGCCAGCAGCGAGGGGACTAGCGGAAACAATGAGCAGTTCTTC,CASSEGTSGNNEQFF,TRBD2,TRBJ2-1,TRBV9,NA
TGTGCCAGCAGTGAATCAGGGCAGCTTAATGAAAAACTGTTTTTT,CASSESGQLNEKLFF,NA,TRBJ1-4,TRBV2,once
TGTGCCAGCAGGGGCAAAGGGGGCGCGAACACCGGGGAGCTGTTTTTT,CASRGKGGANTGELFF,TRBD1,TRBJ2-2,TRBV2,NA
TGTGCCAGCCGCCATCGGGGGGACCTTAATGAAAAACTGTTTTTT,CASRHRGDLNEKLFF,NA,TRBJ1-4,TRBV11-3,NA
TGTGCCAGCGACAAGTCCTACAATGAGCAGTTCTTC,CASDKSYNEQFF,NA,TRBJ2-1,TRBV5-8,NA
TGTGCCAGCAGCGGGGGACAGGGGTTCTACAATGAGCAGTTCTTC,CASSGGQGFYNEQFF,TRBD1,TRBJ2-1,TRBV9,NA
TGTGCCAGCTCACCACGGGGGCCTCTTATCGAGGAAAAACTGTTTTTT,CASSPRGPLIEEKLFF,NA,TRBJ1-4,TRBV18,NA
TGCGCCAGCAGTGAGTCTGGGAGCAGAGAAGAGTTCTACGAGCAGTACTTC,CASSESGSREEFYEQYF,NA,TRBJ2-7,TRBV10-1,NA
TGTGCCAGCAGCCTAGACAGGGTCGGAGCTTTCTTT,CASSLDRVGAFF,TRBD1,TRBJ1-1,TRBV7-9,NA
TGTGCCAGCAGTTTGGCACGCAGCAATCAGCCCCAGCATTTT,CASSLARSNQPQHF,NA,TRBJ1-5,TRBV27,NA
TGTGCCAGCTCACCCACGGACAGGGGCACTGAAGCTTTCTTT,CASSPTDRGTEAFF,TRBD1,TRBJ1-1,TRBV18,NA
TGCGCCAGCAGCCAAGGGGTAGGGGTTGGGTATCAGCCCCAGCATTTT,CASSQGVGVGYQPQHF,NA,TRBJ1-5,TRBV4-1,NA
TGTGCCAGCAGCCTTAGCGTCTACGAGCAGTACTTC,CASSLSVYEQYF,NA,TRBJ2-7,TRBV6-5,NA
TGTGCCAGCAGCTTCGCCGCGGGGAACACTGAAGCTTTCTTT,CASSFAAGNTEAFF,NA,TRBJ1-1,TRBV5-5,NA
TGCGCCAGCCTTGGCCTAGCCGGCGGGGAGCTGTTTTTT,CASLGLAGGELFF,NA,TRBJ2-2,TRBV5-1,NA
TGTGCCAGCAGCTACGGGACTAGCGGCTACAATGAGCAGTTCTTC,CASSYGTSGYNEQFF,TRBD2,TRBJ2-1,TRBV13,few
TGTGCCAGCAGCACAGGGAACACCGGGGAGCTGTTTTTT,CASSTGNTGELFF,NA,TRBJ2-2,TRBV13,few
TGTGCCACCACGTCAGGGGGTAACTATGGCTACACCTTC,CATTSGGNYGYTF,TRBD1,TRBJ1-2,TRBV6-5,NA
TGTGCCAGCACACTCGGCTCCCCCAGGGGTATTGGCACCGGGGAGCTGTTTTTT,CASTLGSPRGIGTGELFF,NA,TRBJ2-2,TRBV28,NA
TGCGCCAGCAGCCAAGAAGCCCCGCTGGCGGGGTATCCCGGGGAGCTGTTTTTT,CASSQEAPLAGYPGELFF,NA,TRBJ2-2,TRBV4-3,NA
TGTGCCGCAACTACAGGGGACTCACCCCTCCACTTT,CAATTGDSPLHF,TRBD1,TRBJ1-6,TRBV6-5,NA
TGTGCCAGCAGTACGACAGGGATTAACACTGAAGCTTTCTTT,CASSTTGINTEAFF,TRBD1,TRBJ1-1,TRBV27,NA
TGTGCCAGCAGCCAAGACGGGTTATTTGACAGGGAGGAGGGCACCATATATTTT,CASSQDGLFDREEGTIYF,TRBD1,TRBJ1-3,TRBV4-2,NA
TGTGCCAGCAGTGAATATGAGGGACAGCGATCGGCAGGCTACACCTTC,CASSEYEGQRSAGYTF,TRBD1,TRBJ1-2,TRBV25-1,NA
TGTGCCAGTAGTAGAAATGACAGACACTATGGCTACACCTTC,CASSRNDRHYGYTF,NA,TRBJ1-2,TRBV19,NA
TGTGCCAGCAGTTACAGGGCGGGACAGGTCACCGGGGAGCTGTTTTTT,CASSYRAGQVTGELFF,TRBD1,TRBJ2-2,TRBV6-5,NA
TGCGCCAGCAGCTTAACAGTACAACAGGGGGCAGGAGAGACCCAGTACTTC,CASSLTVQQGAGETQYF,TRBD1,TRBJ2-5,TRBV5-1,NA
TGTGCCAGCAGCTTGGGGACAGGCACCTACGAGCAGTACTTC,CASSLGTGTYEQYF,TRBD1,TRBJ2-7,TRBV5-4,few
TGTGCCAGCAGTTTATCGAACGGGGGGCCTTATGGCTACACCTTC,CASSLSNGGPYGYTF,NA,TRBJ1-2,TRBV27,NA
TGTGCCAGCTCACTCTACACCGGGGAGCTGTTTTTT,CASSLYTGELFF,NA,TRBJ2-2,TRBV18,NA
TGTGCCAGCAGCTTGAAATATCGACAGGGGACCTACGAGCAGTACTTC,CASSLKYRQGTYEQYF,TRBD1,TRBJ2-7,TRBV5-6,NA
TGTGCCAGCAATTTAGAAGTAGCTCAAGATACGCAGTATTTT,CASNLEVAQDTQYF,NA,TRBJ2-3,TRBV2,NA
TGTGCCAGCAGTTCTTTGACTGAAGCTTTCTTT,CASSSLTEAFF,NA,TRBJ1-1,TRBV6-5,few
TGTGCCAGCAGGGCGTACGGGACAGGGGGAGCAGATACGCAGTATTTT,CASRAYGTGGADTQYF,TRBD1,TRBJ2-3,TRBV5-4,NA
TGTGCCAGCAGTCCCCGGGAGACTACTCTTACCGGGGAGCTGTTTTTT,CASSPRETTLTGELFF,NA,TRBJ2-2,TRBV6-2/TRBV6-3,NA
TGTGCCAGCAGCGAAACAGGGGCAGCATACAATGAGCAGTTCTTC,CASSETGAAYNEQFF,TRBD1,TRBJ2-1,TRBV7-2,few
TGTGCCAGCAGCCCGGGACTAGCGAAAGGGGAGACCCAGTACTTC,CASSPGLAKGETQYF,TRBD2,TRBJ2-5,TRBV6-5,NA
TGCGCCAGCAGCTGGGGGGGACAGGGTTCAGATACGCAGTATTTT,CASSWGGQGSDTQYF,TRBD1,TRBJ2-3,TRBV5-1,NA
TGTGCCAGCAGCGTAAAGGGTGACGGGAGCTCCTACGAGCAGTACTTC,CASSVKGDGSSYEQYF,NA,TRBJ2-7,TRBV9,NA
TGTGCCAGCAGTTTATGGGCAGGGGTTGGCTACACCTTC,CASSLWAGVGYTF,NA,TRBJ1-2,TRBV28,NA
TGTGCCAGCAGCTTATCGAGCTCCCCGAGCACTGAAGCTTTCTTT,CASSLSSSPSTEAFF,NA,TRBJ1-1,TRBV11-2,NA
TGTGCCAGCAGCCAAGCGCCCCCGACAGGGGGCTTTGGCTACACCTTC,CASSQAPPTGGFGYTF,TRBD1,TRBJ1-2,TRBV14,NA
TGTGCCAGCCAGGACGATGACAGGGGGGATGAAAAACTGTTTTTT,CASQDDDRGDEKLFF,TRBD1,TRBJ1-4,TRBV3-1/TRBV3-2,NA
TGTGCCAGCAGCCCCAGTTTCAGGGCACTTAACTATGGCTACACCTTC,CASSPSFRALNYGYTF,NA,TRBJ1-2,TRBV3-1/TRBV3-2,NA
TGTGCCAGCAGCTCCTTTTTAGCGGAAGCCTACAATGAGCAGTTCTTC,CASSSFLAEAYNEQFF,NA,TRBJ2-1,TRBV5-8,NA
TGTGCCAGCAGCCGTGGTCTTTGGACAGGGCAATATGGCTACACCTTC,CASSRGLWTGQYGYTF,TRBD1,TRBJ1-2,TRBV7-6,NA
TGTGCCAGCAGTGAAGTTATAATCCTTCCCAGGAAACTGTTTTTT,CASSEVIILPRKLFF,NA,TRBJ1-4,TRBV6-1,NA